Listed here are 32 T cell receptor beta chains from one sample, sequenced in a study of regulatory T cells in long-lasting Graves disease. Construction of the TCR beta libraries employed iRepertoire HTBI primers in conjunction with Arm-PCR of CDR3 regions. TCRdb independently ran MiXCR on the multiplex PCR reads; one entry per CDR3 protein. This sample has approximately 400,000 distinct CDR3 sequences, with approximately 16% found just once. As to time point: newly diagnosed GD, antithyroid drugs for less than 3 months. PBMCs provided the RNA from which the TCR library was made. These data were also reused for a study on T cells in Graves' hyperthyroidism and ophthalmopathy.

Source: peripheral blood mononuclear cells (PBMCs), taken at new diagnosis, from a patient treated with antithyroid drugs. The receptors here all came from a woman aged 35 to 49 with Graves disease.

In its sample, this clonotype was seen many times. The chain joins TRBV2 to TRBJ2-1; D tentatively reads TRBD1 or TRBD2 (5 bases each). CDR3 length: 15 amino acids. Germline loops: CDR1 SNHLY, CDR2 FYNNEI. V was trimmed by 10 bases and J by 5 bases, leaving 21 bases between them. CDR3 in DNA: TGTGCCACCTCCCCCCGGGGCGTGGGCGACAATGAGCAGTTCTTC. It is translated as CATSPRGVGDNEQFF.

There are many counts of this clonotype. The genes are TRBV12-3 or TRBV12-4 and TRBJ2-5; D gene ambiguous. This CDR3 contains 12 residues. V lost 5 bases to trimming and J lost 7 bases, with 11 bases between them. The CDR3 sequence is CASSSLWATQYF. In nucleotides, the CDR3 is TGTGCCAGCAGTAGCCTCTGGGCGACCCAGTACTTC.

This sequence joins TRBV12-3 or TRBV12-4 and TRBJ1-2; a possible D gene is TRBD1 (5 bases). CDR3 size: 13 residues. Trimming removed 7 bases at V and 5 bases at J, with 14 bases between. This CDR3 is CASTLGAGYGYTF. CDR3 sequence (DNA): TGTGCCAGCACGTTAGGGGCCGGGTATGGCTACACCTTC.

The sample holds many counts of this clonotype. The V and J genes are TRBV29-1 and TRBJ2-7; 7 bases are shared with TRBD1. J lost 4 bases, V lost 0 bases, and 6 bases had no gene match. This CDR3 is built from 14 residues. CDR1 is SQVTM, CDR2 ANQGSEA, per germline. Here the CDR3 reads CSVEDKGAKYEQYF. In DNA, the CDR3 is TGCAGCGTTGAAGATAAGGGGGCGAAATACGAGCAGTACTTC.

This clonotype was counted many times. The rearrangement links TRBV7-8 to TRBJ2-1, with D possibly TRBD2 on 6 matching bases. The CDR3 spans 13 residues. The V gene lost 5 bases and the J gene lost 5 bases, with 10 bases spanning the gap. Germline V lookup: CDR1 SGHVS, CDR2 FQNEAQ. The CDR3 loop reads CASSPGLNNEQFF. In DNA form, the CDR3 reads TGTGCCAGCAGCCCGGGACTTAACAATGAGCAGTTCTTC.

This clonotype was picked up many times. The chain carries TRBV12-3 or TRBV12-4 and TRBJ1-1; 7 bases align to TRBD1. V gave up 3 bases and J gave up 4 bases; unmatched junction bases: 8. The CDR3 loop spans 15 amino acids. The CDR3, as DNA: TGTGCCAGCAGTTTGACAGGGAATGGGGTCACTGAAGCTTTCTTT. Its protein product is CASSLTGNGVTEAFF.

The chain employs TRBV13 and TRBJ2-7; 9 bases align to TRBD1. This CDR3 is 14 amino acids long. Losses at the gene ends were 5 bases for V and 5 bases for J; bases not matched to a gene: 7. CDR1 is PRHDT, CDR2 FYEKMQ, per germline (reference sequence). This CDR3 is CASSQGQGRHEQYF. The DNA for the CDR3 is TGTGCCAGCAGCCAGGGACAGGGTAGGCACGAGCAGTACTTC.

This clonotype was observed a handful of times. CDR3 DNA: TGCGCCAGCAGCTCGGGACCGGAGGGGCGAGAGACCCAGTACTTC. Translating it yields CASSSGPEGRETQYF. The V and J genes are TRBV5-1 and TRBJ2-5, with D maybe TRBD2 (6 bases). The germline V gene encodes CDR1 SGHRS and CDR2 YFSETQ. V lost 3 bases to trimming and J lost 4 bases, with 16 bases between them. The CDR3 extends over 15 amino acids.

The chain recombines TRBV19 with TRBJ2-4, with D perhaps matching TRBD1 (5 bases). V was clipped by 5 bases and J by 1 base, with 12 bases between them. The CDR3 runs 15 residues. Germline V gene data show CDR1 as LNHDA and CDR2 as SQIVND (reference sequence). Written as DNA, the CDR3 is TGTGCCAGTAGTCACCAGGGTATGGCCAAAAACATTCAGTACTTC. This encodes CASSHQGMAKNIQYF.

This clonotype was counted ten times or more. V and J are TRBV2 and TRBJ2-7; D call uncertain. V gave up 7 bases and J gave up 3 bases, with 16 bases separating them. The CDR3 consists of 14 residues. The germline V gene encodes CDR1 SNHLY and CDR2 FYNNEI. The CDR3 loop reads CASTRPASLYEQYF. The CDR3 DNA sequence: TGTGCCAGCACCCGACCGGCTAGTCTCTACGAGCAGTACTTC.

This clonotype was detected only a few times. The chain is built from TRBV20-1 and TRBJ1-1; 8 nucleotides match TRBD1. This CDR3 is built from 17 residues. The junction had 14 bases not matched to a gene; V was cut back by 5 bases and J by 0 bases. Germline V gives CDR1 DFQATT, CDR2 SNEGSKA (reference sequence). CDR3 in DNA: TGCAGTGCTGGGCTCAGGGGGCAACAACCCTTGAACACTGAAGCTTTCTTT. Residues: CSAGLRGQQPLNTEAFF.

This clonotype was seen many times. This chain connects TRBV12-3 or TRBV12-4 to TRBJ1-5; the match to TRBD1 covers 9 bases. V lost 1 base to trimming and J lost 7 bases; unmatched junction nucleotides: 5. The CDR3 loop spans 15 amino acids. This CDR3 is CASSLETGGWQPQHF. In DNA, the CDR3 is TGTGCCAGCAGTTTAGAAACAGGGGGCTGGCAGCCCCAGCATTTT.

This sequence joins TRBV6-2 or TRBV6-3 and TRBJ2-2; D call uncertain. Trimming took off 0 bases at V and 0 bases at J, with 11 bases between the two ends. The length of the CDR3 is 17 residues. Germline V CDR1 and CDR2: MNHEY, SVGEGT. The CDR3 DNA reads as TGTGCCAGCAGTTACTCCCGCGTGGGGACGAACACCGGGGAGCTGTTTTTT. Protein product: CASSYSRVGTNTGELFF.

Comments on this clonotype: Germline is not matched at one junction end, which may reflect a read error. The rearrangement joins TRBV6-1 to TRBJ2-2, with TRBD2 as a possible D gene (5 bases). Germline loops: CDR1 MNHNS, CDR2 SASEGT. The CDR3 consists of 14 residues. The CDR3 nucleotides read TGTGCCTGCAGACCCGGGATTAGGACCGGGGAGCTGTTTTTT. Protein sequence: CACRPGIRTGELFF.

This clonotype was observed at least ten times. The J gene is TRBJ2-5, the V gene TRBV2; 7 bases agree with TRBD1. Trimming took 4 bases from V and 5 from J; bases not matched to a gene: 7. The CDR3 contains 14 residues. CDR1 SNHLY and CDR2 FYNNEI come from the germline V gene. The DNA for the CDR3 is TGTGCCAGCAGTGTCGTAAGGGGGCAGGAGACCCAGTACTTC. This codes for CASSVVRGQETQYF.

The chain uses TRBV28 and TRBJ2-4; 12 bases agree with TRBD2. In germline, CDR1 is MDHEN, CDR2 SYDVKM. The CDR3 runs 16 residues. The ends lost 6 bases at V and 1 base at J; junction bases unmatched: 4. In DNA form, the CDR3 reads TGTGCCAGCAGCCCTACTAGCGGGAGGGCCAAAAACATTCAGTACTTC. Amino acids: CASSPTSGRAKNIQYF.

This clonotype was seen repeatedly, ten times or more. The rearrangement joins TRBV19 to TRBJ1-1, with unresolved D. The CDR3 has 15 residues. Germline V CDR1 and CDR2: LNHDA, SQIVND (reference sequence). V lost 7 bases and J 2 bases, leaving 17 bases between the germline ends. The CDR3 DNA reads as TGTGCCAGTACCACGGGCGCGGCCACAAACACTGAAGCTTTCTTT. Residues: CASTTGAATNTEAFF.

This clonotype came up many times. The rearrangement joins TRBV20-1 to TRBJ2-2; the D gene is possibly TRBD2 (6 bases). Trimming shortened V by 5 bases and J by 1 base, and 14 bases separated the two germline ends. From germline, CDR1 is DFQATT and CDR2 SNEGSKA (reference sequence). The CDR3 has 15 residues. CDR3 nucleotide sequence: TGCAGTGCTCCCGAAGCCGGGAGGAACACCGGGGAGCTGTTTTTT. Amino acids: CSAPEAGRNTGELFF.

The chain uses TRBV2 and TRBJ1-2; 8 bases line up with TRBD1. V shed 4 bases, J shed 8 bases, and the junction held 6 bases outside the gene matches. Germline loops: CDR1 SNHLY, CDR2 FYNNEI. The CDR3 has 13 amino acids. CDR3 residues: CASSADRAGGYTF. In DNA form, the CDR3 reads TGTGCCAGCAGTGCGGACAGGGCCGGGGGCTACACCTTC.

In its sample, this clonotype was seen many times. J is TRBJ2-7 and V is TRBV10-3; possibly TRBD1 for D (6 bases). The CDR3 runs to 12 residues. The germline gives CDR1 ENHRY, CDR2 SYGVKD. V was trimmed by 5 bases and J by 3 bases, leaving 8 bases between them. Here the CDR3 reads CAISQDSYEQYF. CDR3 coding DNA: TGTGCCATCAGTCAGGACAGCTACGAGCAGTACTTC.

This clonotype was counted at least ten times. J is TRBJ2-1 and V is TRBV7-2; 9 bases are shared with TRBD2. The CDR3 is 14 amino acids. The germline CDR1 and CDR2 sequences are SGHTA and FQGNSA. After removal of 7 bases from V and 5 bases from J, the junction contained 6 bases not matched to a gene. In nucleotides, the CDR3 is TGTGCCAGCACCCTAGGACTAGCGAACAATGAGCAGTTCTTC. It is translated as CASTLGLANNEQFF.

At least ten counts were recorded for this clonotype. This chain links TRBV12-3 or TRBV12-4 with TRBJ1-5; D not resolved. V was trimmed by 10 bases and J by 2 bases, leaving 12 bases between them. This CDR3 has 13 amino acids. In DNA, the CDR3 is TGTGCCACCACTCCGGAGGGCAATCAGCCCCAGCATTTT. This encodes CATTPEGNQPQHF.

This clonotype was counted at least ten times. The chain couples TRBV28 to TRBJ2-7; TRBD1 matches at 10 bases. Unmatched junction bases numbered 17, after V lost 6 bases and J lost 3 bases. The CDR3 loop spans 18 amino acids. CDR1 and CDR2 (germline): MDHEN, SYDVKM. The CDR3 protein is CASSPTRRWDRGHYEQYF. In DNA, the CDR3 is TGTGCCAGCAGCCCGACCCGACGCTGGGACAGGGGACACTACGAGCAGTACTTC.

CDR3 region: CASRDITRETQYF. The CDR3 nucleotides are TGTGCCAGCAGGGATATAACGAGGGAGACCCAGTACTTC. The rearrangement uses TRBV28 and TRBJ2-5; D call uncertain. This CDR3 region has 13 residues. The germline V and J ends were trimmed by 6 bases and 5 bases, with 13 bases remaining between them. Looked up from germline, CDR1 is MDHEN and CDR2 is SYDVKM. The whole variable domain, filled in from reference TRBV28 and TRBJ2-5, reads DVKVTQSSRYLVKRTGEKVFLECVQDMDHENMFWYRQDPGLGLRLIYFSYDVKMKEKGDIPEGYSVSREKKERFSLILESASTNQTSMYLCASRDITRETQYFGPGTRLLVL.

This clonotype was seen a single time. It is likely a read error: a sequence one base away is far more abundant. V and J are TRBV11-1 and TRBJ2-5, with 7 bases that match TRBD1. The CDR3 totals 15 residues. CDR1 and CDR2 (germline): SGHAT, FQDESV (reference sequence). The CDR3 is CASSLRQGEGNEQCF. The CDR3 bases are TGTGCCAGCAGCTTACGACAGGGAGAGGGCAATGAGCAGTGCTTC.

Details on this clonotype: The junction does not match germline at one end; this may be a read error. The V and J genes are TRBV28 and TRBJ2-1; TRBD2 matches 12 bases. The germline V gene encodes CDR1 MDHEN and CDR2 SYDVKM. There are 18 residues in the CDR3. CDR3 protein: CAGSLSRLAGVGWNEQFF. CDR3 bases: TGTGCCGGCAGTTTATCTCGACTAGCGGGAGTAGGTTGGAATGAGCAGTTCTTC.

This clonotype has at least ten counts. The chain couples TRBV30 to TRBJ1-2; D is possibly TRBD1 (5 bases). The V and J ends lost 3 bases and 5 bases respectively, with 13 bases between them. Germline V gene data show CDR1 as GTSNPN and CDR2 as SVGIG (reference sequence). CDR3 size: 13 residues. CDR3 sequence: CAWRTNQGYGYTF. The CDR3 DNA sequence: TGTGCCTGGAGGACAAACCAGGGTTATGGCTACACCTTC.

This clonotype was seen at least ten times. This chain uses TRBV12-3 or TRBV12-4 with TRBJ1-4; D possibly corresponds to TRBD1 (6 bases). The CDR3 contains 18 residues. V lost 3 bases and J 3 bases, leaving 20 bases between the germline ends. CDR3 region: CASSFGILLGGPNEKLFF. CDR3 nucleotide sequence: TGTGCCAGCAGTTTTGGCATACTTTTGGGGGGGCCTAATGAAAAACTGTTTTTT.

Ten or more counts support this clonotype. The chain employs TRBV18 and TRBJ2-3; 9 nucleotides align to TRBD2. The length of the CDR3 is 15 residues. V dropped 5 bases and J dropped 0; count of bases not matched to a gene: 3. Germline assignment: CDR1 KGHSH and CDR2 LQKENI. CDR3 amino acids: CASSSGLASTDTQYF. DNA for the CDR3: TGTGCCAGCTCATCGGGACTAGCAAGCACAGATACGCAGTATTTT.

On this clonotype: Only one base separates this from a far larger clonotype, so it likely reflects a read error. The chain uses TRBV2 and TRBJ2-5, with 8 bases lining up with TRBD1. Per germline, CDR1 SNHLY and CDR2 FYNNEI. The length of the CDR3 is 14 residues. CDR3 DNA sequence: TGTGCCAGCAGGGCCGGGACAGGACAAGAGATCCAGTACTTC. Translated, it gives CASRAGTGQEIQYF.

This clonotype was picked up many times. The chain is built from TRBV28 and TRBJ2-7; 8 nucleotides match TRBD1. The CDR3 is 15 residues long. CDR1 is MDHEN and CDR2 is SYDVKM in the germline V gene. V lost 5 bases and J lost 2; bases outside the gene matches: 8. In DNA form, the CDR3 reads TGTGCCAGCAGTAGGTCCTTGACAGGGGCCTACGAGCAGTACTTC. Protein product: CASSRSLTGAYEQYF.

This clonotype was seen at least ten times. V gene TRBV28 combines with J gene TRBJ1-5, with D tentatively TRBD1 (6 bases). With 7 bases removed from V and 5 bases from J, the gap between germline ends came to 24 bases. There are 17 residues in the CDR3. CDR1 is MDHEN, CDR2 SYDVKM, per germline. The CDR3 DNA follows: TGTGCCAGCACCAAACCATTTAGGACAGATAATCATCAGCCCCAGCATTTT. It is translated as CASTKPFRTDNHQPQHF.